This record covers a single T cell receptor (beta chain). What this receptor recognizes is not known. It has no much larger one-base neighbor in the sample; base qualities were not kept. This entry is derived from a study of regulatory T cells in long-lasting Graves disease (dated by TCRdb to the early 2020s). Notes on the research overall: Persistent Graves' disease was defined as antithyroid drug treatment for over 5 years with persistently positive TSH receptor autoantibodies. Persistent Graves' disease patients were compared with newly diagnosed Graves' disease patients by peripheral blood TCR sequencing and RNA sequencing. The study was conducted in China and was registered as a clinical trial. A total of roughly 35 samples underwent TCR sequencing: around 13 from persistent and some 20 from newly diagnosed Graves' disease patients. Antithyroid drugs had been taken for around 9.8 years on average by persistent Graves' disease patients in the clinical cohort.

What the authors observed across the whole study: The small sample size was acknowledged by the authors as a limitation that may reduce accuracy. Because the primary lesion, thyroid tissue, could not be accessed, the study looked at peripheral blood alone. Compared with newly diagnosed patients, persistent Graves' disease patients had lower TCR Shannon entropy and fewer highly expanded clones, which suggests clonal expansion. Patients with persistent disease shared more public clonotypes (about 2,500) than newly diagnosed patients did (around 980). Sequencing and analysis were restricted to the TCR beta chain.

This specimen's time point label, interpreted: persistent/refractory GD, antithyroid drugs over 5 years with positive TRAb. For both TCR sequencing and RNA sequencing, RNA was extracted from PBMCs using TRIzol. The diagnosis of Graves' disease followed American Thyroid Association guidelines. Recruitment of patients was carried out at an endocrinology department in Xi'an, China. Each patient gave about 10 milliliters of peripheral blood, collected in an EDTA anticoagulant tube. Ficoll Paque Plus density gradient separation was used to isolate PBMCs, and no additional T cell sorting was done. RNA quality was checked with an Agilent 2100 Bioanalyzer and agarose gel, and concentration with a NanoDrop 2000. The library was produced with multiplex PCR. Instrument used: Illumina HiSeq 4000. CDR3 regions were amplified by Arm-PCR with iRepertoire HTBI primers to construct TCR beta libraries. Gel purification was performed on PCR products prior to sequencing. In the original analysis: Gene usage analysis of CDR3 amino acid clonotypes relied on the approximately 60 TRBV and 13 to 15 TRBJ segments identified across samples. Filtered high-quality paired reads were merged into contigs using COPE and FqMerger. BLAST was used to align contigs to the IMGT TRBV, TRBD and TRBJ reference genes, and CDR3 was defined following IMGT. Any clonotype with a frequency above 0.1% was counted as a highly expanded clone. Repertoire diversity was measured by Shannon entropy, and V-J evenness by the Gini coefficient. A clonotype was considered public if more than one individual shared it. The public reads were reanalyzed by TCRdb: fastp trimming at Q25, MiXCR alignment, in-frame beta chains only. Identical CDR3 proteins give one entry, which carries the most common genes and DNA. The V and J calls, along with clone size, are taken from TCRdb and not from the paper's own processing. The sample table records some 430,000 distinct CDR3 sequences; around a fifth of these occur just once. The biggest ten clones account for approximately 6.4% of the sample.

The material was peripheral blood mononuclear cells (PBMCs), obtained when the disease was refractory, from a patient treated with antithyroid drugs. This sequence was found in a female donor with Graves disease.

The CDR3 reads CASSSLGQGSSYNEQFF. The DNA is TGTGCCAGCAGCTCACTCGGACAGGGTAGCTCCTACAATGAGCAGTTCTTC. The V and J genes are TRBV28 and TRBJ2-1; a stretch of 8 junction bases matches TRBD1. CDR1 and CDR2 were assigned from the germline V gene as MDHEN and SYDVKM. Trimmed from V: 6 bases; trimmed from J: 0 bases; junction bases lacking a gene match: 10. Its CDR3 holds 17 amino acids, cysteine through phenylalanine. The sequence is cut down to CDR3 DNA, 51 bases in frame from base 1.